The 7 T cell receptor beta chains given below trace back to one sample, sequenced in a study of blood T cells in healthy people across ages. The second PCR ran about 6 to 12 cycles with a sample-barcoded 5' primer and J-beta primers. From the 5' RACE reads, TCRdb called clonotypes with MiXCR, one entry per CDR3 protein. This sample has 850,000 to 1,300,000 distinct CDR3 sequences, with 45% found just once. The sample comprised blood. Receptors were obtained from a woman aged 55-69 years in good health.

The chain is built from TRBV15 and TRBJ2-7; TRBD1 aligns across 10 bases. The junction had 9 bases not matched to a gene; V was cut back by 5 bases and J by 2 bases. Germline values: CDR1 LNHNV, CDR2 YYDKDF (reference sequence). The CDR3 length is 16 residues. The CDR3 region has the DNA TGTGCCACCAGCCCCGGGAGGGGACAGGGGACCTACGAGCAGTACTTC. Amino acids: CATSPGRGQGTYEQYF. The entire variable domain, with the rest obtained from reference TRBV15 and TRBJ2-7, is as follows: DAMVIQNPRYQVTQFGKPVTLSCSQTLNHNVMYWYQQKSSQAPKLLFHYYDKDFNNEADTPDNFQSRRPNTSFCFLDIRSPGLGDTAMYLCATSPGRGQGTYEQYFGPGTRLTVT.

This sequence joins TRBV29-1 and TRBJ2-2; 14 bases are shared with TRBD2. The CDR3 has 14 residues. J lost 8 bases, V lost 7 bases, and 6 bases had no gene match. Per the germline V gene, CDR1 is SQVTM and CDR2 is ANQGSEA. The DNA for the CDR3 is TGCAGCGGGGGGACTAGCGGGAGTAGAGGGGAGCTGTTTTTT. It specifies CSGGTSGSRGELFF.

The J gene is TRBJ2-7, the V gene TRBV6-5; D not resolved. CDR3 length: 15 residues. Between the trimmed V and J ends, which lost 2 bases and 4 bases, there was a span of 15 bases. In germline, CDR1 is MNHEY, CDR2 SVGAGI. The CDR3 nucleotides are TGTGCCAGCAGTTACGGCTCAGAGCTTCGGTACGAGCAGTACTTC. This translates into CASSYGSELRYEQYF.

The rearrangement uses TRBV10-3 and TRBJ2-5; D is uncertain. The J call may not be correct, given that the DNA end is closer to TRBJ2-7. The germline CDR1 and CDR2 sequences are ENHRY and SYGVKD. CDR3 length equals 10 residues. The CDR3 DNA follows: TGTCCCCCACCCCAATACGAGCAGTACTTC. Translating gives CPPPQYEQYF.

V is TRBV28 and J is TRBJ2-1, with D hard to call. CDR1 and CDR2 from the germline V gene are MDHEN and SYDVKM. CDR3 length equals 14 residues. The ends were cut back, 6 bases at V and 0 bases at J, with 9 bases in the middle. The CDR3: CASSFSTSYNEQFF. The CDR3 coding sequence is TGTGCCAGCAGCTTCTCTACCTCCTACAATGAGCAGTTCTTC.

This clonotype has only a few counts. The V and J genes are TRBV20-1 and TRBJ2-3; D gene unclear. CDR3 size: 13 residues. Germline CDR1 is DFQATT and CDR2 is SNEGSKA (reference sequence). The CDR3 loop reads CSNAHPPPDTQYF. CDR3 nucleotides: TGCAGCAACGCCCACCCACCCCCAGATACGCAGTATTTT.

The gene calls are TRBV5-1 and TRBJ1-1, with D possibly matching TRBD1 (6 bases). Trimming took off 3 bases at V and 1 base at J, with 10 bases between the two ends. This CDR3 has 14 residues. Germline loops: CDR1 SGHRS, CDR2 YFSETQ. CDR3 DNA sequence: TGCGCCAGCAGCTGGGGGGCTGGGAACACTGAAGCTTTCTTT. Its protein is CASSWGAGNTEAFF.